One sample yielded the 20 T cell receptor beta chains listed below, sequenced in a study of OX40 agonist ivuxolimab in advanced cancers. Libraries were made using the immunoSEQ multiplex PCR assay. Drawn from immuneACCESS, this table holds only the in-frame rearrangements with V and J called that TCRdb kept. Clones are partly lost; checked studies trace under half to an unresolved V gene and leave the rest unexplained. This sample lists approximately 74,000 clones; 90% were detected once. The ten largest make up 0.5% to 0.55% of the sample. The input for sequencing was CD4+ or CD8+ T cells sorted from blood, taken in a trial of the OX40 agonist ivuxolimab. Source of these receptors: an adult with an advanced solid tumor such as melanoma, head and neck, liver or kidney cancer.

The chain carries TRBV27 and TRBJ1-2; D possibly corresponds to TRBD1 (6 bases). Germline V gene data show CDR1 as MNHEY and CDR2 as SMNVEV (reference sequence). This CDR3 region has 13 residues. V lost 5 bases and J 8 bases, leaving 15 bases between the germline ends. The CDR3 bases are TGTGCCAGCAGTAAATACAGGGTAGAGGGCTACACCTTC. Its protein is CASSKYRVEGYTF.

The V call is TRBV9, the J call TRBJ2-1; D not resolved. The CDR3 is made up of 15 amino acids. V shed 0 bases and J shed 3 bases, with 10 bases lying between them. Germline V gene sequence: CDR1 SGDLS, CDR2 YYNGEE. CDR3 loop: CASSVGGGNYNEQFF. In DNA form, the CDR3 reads TGTGCCAGCAGCGTAGGGGGTGGGAACTACAATGAGCAGTTCTTC.

The CDR3 DNA reads as TGTGCCACCAGCAAACACGACGAAACAGTGGCCAAAAACATTCAGTACTTC. Translated, it gives CATSKHDETVAKNIQYF. This chain connects TRBV15 to TRBJ2-4; D is unclear. V lost 4 bases and J lost 1, with 17 bases in between. The germline V gene encodes CDR1 LNHNV and CDR2 YYDKDF (reference sequence). This CDR3 has 17 amino acids.

The chain is built from TRBV5-1 and TRBJ2-2; D is possibly TRBD1 (5 bases). V shed 3 bases and J shed 5 bases, with 11 bases lying between them. CDR3 length equals 14 residues. CDR1 and CDR2 (germline): SGHRS, YFSETQ. In nucleotides, the CDR3 is TGCGCCAGCAGCTCCAGGGCCCAAACCGGGGAGCTGTTTTTT. Protein sequence: CASSSRAQTGELFF.

The rearrangement uses TRBV6-6 and TRBJ1-3; D is uncertain. The CDR3 contains 14 residues. V was clipped by 4 bases and J by 4 bases, with 11 bases between them. Per germline, CDR1 MNHNY and CDR2 SVGAGI (reference sequence). CDR3: CASSSNAQGNTIYF. The CDR3 nucleotides read TGTGCCAGCAGTTCAAACGCCCAGGGAAACACCATATATTTT.

J is TRBJ2-5 and V is TRBV5-4; D gene uncertain. V was pared by 1 base and J by 1 base, with 11 bases between. The CDR3 is made up of 15 amino acids. The germline V gene has CDR1 SGHNT and CDR2 YYREEE (reference sequence). The CDR3 coding sequence is TGTGCCAGCAGCTTGATAGGTGGAATCCAAGAGACCCAGTACTTC. Its protein is CASSLIGGIQETQYF.

The chain carries TRBV7-2 and TRBJ2-7, with D possibly being TRBD1 or TRBD2 (6 bases each). Germline assignment: CDR1 SGHTA and CDR2 FQGNSA. The CDR3 has 16 amino acids. The ends were cut back, 5 bases at V and 0 bases at J, with 17 bases in the middle. Here the CDR3 DNA reads TGTGCCAGCAGCCCGAGAGGGGGGACCCGCTCCTACGAGCAGTACTTC. Its protein is CASSPRGGTRSYEQYF. Based on the CDR3 plus reference TRBV7-2 and TRBJ2-7, the full variable domain is GAGVSQSPSNKVTEKGKDVELRCDPISGHTALYWYRQSLGQGLEFLIYFQGNSAPDKSGLPSDRFSAERTGGSVSTLTIQRTQQEDSAVYLCASSPRGGTRSYEQYFGPGTRLTVT.

The rearrangement joins TRBV19 to TRBJ1-4; TRBD1 matches 7 bases. CDR3 length: 15 residues. The germline gives CDR1 LNHDA, CDR2 SQIVND (reference sequence). J lost 1 base, V lost 9 bases, and 8 bases had no gene match. For the CDR3, the DNA is TGTGCCAGCAGGGGGGGAGGAGGAACTAATGAAAAACTGTTTTTT. Translation: CASRGGGGTNEKLFF.

The CDR3 nucleotides are TGTGCCAGCTCACCACCGTCCGTGGGAGGCTACACCTTC. It specifies CASSPPSVGGYTF. V usage is TRBV18 and J usage is TRBJ1-2; D gene unclear. The CDR3 contains 13 residues. V lost 0 bases and J lost 8, with 10 bases in between. Germline values: CDR1 KGHSH, CDR2 LQKENI.

On this clone: Distinct nucleotide sequences in the sample also encode this CDR3. J is TRBJ2-7 and V is TRBV7-9; 7 bases map to TRBD1. CDR1 and CDR2 from the germline V gene are SEHNR and FQNEAQ (reference sequence). This CDR3 region has 14 residues. V shed 5 bases and J 4 bases; nucleotides not matched to a gene: 8. The CDR3 DNA reads TGTGCCAGCAGCCTAGGGGGCGGTTCTTACGAGCAGTACTTC. Its protein product is CASSLGGGSYEQYF.

This sequence joins TRBV7-9 and TRBJ2-5; D may be TRBD1 or TRBD2 (6 bases each). Germline values: CDR1 SEHNR, CDR2 FQNEAQ (reference sequence). V lost 8 bases and J lost 0, with 16 bases in between. This CDR3 is built from 15 residues. CDR3 DNA: TGTGCCAGCGATAGCGGACAGATGTACCAAGAGACCCAGTACTTC. It codes for CASDSGQMYQETQYF.

The chain carries TRBV19 and TRBJ2-1; a weak D match, TRBD1 (5 bases). The CDR3 length is 15 residues. V was clipped by 2 bases and J by 6 bases, with 14 bases between them. Germline CDR1 LNHDA, CDR2 SQIVND (reference sequence). As DNA, the CDR3 is TGTGCCAGTAGTATAATTAGGGGCAACCTCAATGAGCAGTTCTTC. This encodes CASSIIRGNLNEQFF. The variable domain in full, with the rest retrieved from reference TRBV19 and TRBJ2-1, is DGGITQSPKYLFRKEGQNVTLSCEQNLNHDAMYWYRQDPGQGLRLIYYSQIVNDFQKGDIAEGYSVSREKKESFPLTVTSAQKNPTAFYLCASSIIRGNLNEQFFGPGTRLTVL.

This chain connects TRBV5-1 to TRBJ1-2; D not resolved. From germline, CDR1 is SGHRS and CDR2 YFSETQ. The CDR3 has 13 residues. The V end lost 4 bases, the J end lost 1 base, and 8 bases lay between the germline ends. The CDR3 is CASSADGNYGYTF. The CDR3 DNA reads as TGCGCCAGCAGCGCTGACGGTAACTATGGCTACACCTTC.

The chain is built from TRBV29-1 and TRBJ1-1; D call uncertain. Germline values: CDR1 SQVTM, CDR2 ANQGSEA. CDR3 size: 12 residues. The V gene lost 6 bases and the J gene lost 3 bases, with 11 bases spanning the gap. CDR3: CSVAPADTEAFF. The CDR3 region has the DNA TGCAGCGTCGCTCCCGCGGACACTGAAGCTTTCTTT.

The chain links TRBV5-1 to TRBJ2-1; the match to TRBD2 covers 7 bases. V lost 0 bases, J lost 0 bases, and 6 bases stayed unmatched. The CDR3 length is 17 residues. Germline CDR1 SGHRS, CDR2 YFSETQ. The CDR3 DNA reads as TGCGCCAGCAGCTTGGCCCCCCGCGGGAGCTCCTACAATGAGCAGTTCTTC. As protein: CASSLAPRGSSYNEQFF.

The CDR3 DNA sequence: TGCGCCAGCAGCCGGACATTCCCGAGCACAGATACGCAGTATTTT. It is translated as CASSRTFPSTDTQYF. V usage is TRBV5-1 and J usage is TRBJ2-3; D possibly corresponds to TRBD1 (5 bases). CDR1 and CDR2 (germline): SGHRS, YFSETQ. CDR3 length: 15 residues. V was shortened by 4 bases and J by 0 bases, with 12 bases between the two germline ends.

This rearrangement joins TRBV25-1 to TRBJ2-3; possibly TRBD2 for D (6 bases). V lost 0 bases and J lost 6, with 13 bases in between. Germline assignment: CDR1 MGHDK and CDR2 SYGVNS. CDR3 length equals 15 residues. The CDR3 sequence: CASSEYGRGPDTQYF. The CDR3, as DNA: TGTGCCAGCAGTGAATATGGGCGGGGACCTGATACGCAGTATTTT.

The chain joins TRBV28 to TRBJ1-2; a weak D match, TRBD1 (5 bases). Germline-derived CDR1 and CDR2 are MDHEN and SYDVKM. CDR3 size: 13 residues. V shed 2 bases and J shed 4 bases, with 8 bases lying between them. The CDR3 here is CASSLRDPYGYTF. The CDR3 DNA reads TGTGCCAGCAGTTTAAGGGACCCCTATGGCTACACCTTC.

The chain couples TRBV7-8 to TRBJ2-5; TRBD2 agrees at 7 bases. Germline lookup yields CDR1 SGHVS and CDR2 FQNEAQ. This CDR3 has 18 residues. After removal of 1 base from V and 1 base from J, the junction contained 12 bases not matched to a gene. The DNA of the CDR3 is TGTGCCAGCAGCTTAGTGGGGAGGGTAGGCAGAGTCCAAGAGACCCAGTACTTC. Translation gives CASSLVGRVGRVQETQYF.

This sequence joins TRBV6-5 and TRBJ1-4, with D maybe TRBD1 (6 bases). The CDR3 is made up of 13 amino acids. Trimming took 5 bases from V and 5 from J, leaving 9 bases between them. Germline CDR1 reads MNHEY; CDR2 reads SVGAGI. The CDR3 DNA follows: TGTGCCAGCAGTGGAGGACAGAATGAAAAACTGTTTTTT. The encoded protein is CASSGGQNEKLFF.